This is a list of T cell receptor beta chains from one sample in a study of control samples from healthy donors and cancer patients. Some clones are missing from TCRdb's copy, which holds only in-frame ones; the method was immunoSEQ multiplex PCR. This sample has some 76,000 clones, with roughly 90% found just once. The sequencing sample was made of PBMCs. These receptors came from a man between 60 and 75 years old with lung cancer. Both conserved end residues are trimmed from each CDR3. The D gene is left open where the match is weak. Clone size is shown for a subset of rows, as once, few, many or a class of expanded clone.

v_call	j_call	d_call	clone_size	cdr3_aa
TRBV3-1/TRBV3-2	TRBJ2-5	.	few	ASLSGGRETQY
TRBV9	TRBJ2-2	.	once	ASSPRWQGDTGELF
TRBV12-3/TRBV12-4	TRBJ2-4	.	.	ASSPGVGNIQY
TRBV27	TRBJ1-6	TRBD1	.	ASSQGTGWNSPLH
TRBV29-1	TRBJ1-2	.	.	SVALQASYGYT
TRBV2	TRBJ1-2	.	.	ASSVARTYGYT
TRBV2	TRBJ1-5	.	.	ASTPWGGGNQPQH
TRBV7-9	TRBJ2-5	.	.	ASSLSGPPYQETQY
TRBV7-9	TRBJ1-1	TRBD1	.	ASSLGQGNTEAF
TRBV19	TRBJ2-3	.	.	ASSIALFYDTQY
TRBV7-2	TRBJ1-5	TRBD1	.	ASSLSPGQGRGQPQH
TRBV6-5	TRBJ1-1	.	.	ASSYSQGSETEAF
TRBV2	TRBJ2-2	TRBD1	.	ASILLQGASGVTGELF
TRBV5-1	TRBJ2-5	TRBD1	once	ASSLPGQVVQETQY
TRBV6-1	TRBJ2-3	.	.	ASSESGLARTDTQY
TRBV5-1	TRBJ1-2	TRBD1	.	ASSLAPGGAGGYT
TRBV24-1	TRBJ2-1	TRBD1	.	ATSDGDRAYEQF
TRBV6-5	TRBJ1-1	.	.	ASKIEGRDTEAF
TRBV5-5	TRBJ1-2	.	.	ASLGGGGKGYGYT
TRBV6-5	TRBJ2-6	.	few	ASSYSKGGVLT